These T cell receptor beta chains were read from a single sample in a study of blood T cells in healthy people across ages. A single record per CDR3 protein comes from TCRdb applying MiXCR to the 5' RACE reads. Here the sample spans 1.5 million or so distinct CDR3 sequences, less than 45% being singletons. Specimen: blood. The receptors shown here come from a woman aged 18-29 years in good health. Each CDR3 is given with its conserved first and last residue. The order of the fields is J gene, V gene, D gene, clone size, CDR3 DNA, CDR3 protein. D genes are given only for firm matches. Only some rows state a clone size, as once, few, many or a class for expanded clones.

TRBJ2-7	TRBV12-3/TRBV12-4	NA	NA	TGTGCCAGCAGTAACCTGGGCTCCTACAATGAGCAGTACTTC	CASSNLGSYNEQYF
TRBJ1-1	TRBV7-8	TRBD1	NA	TGTGCCAGCAGCTTAAGCCAGGGGGCGACGAGTACTGAAGCTTTCTTT	CASSLSQGATSTEAFF
TRBJ1-1	TRBV7-9	TRBD1	few	TGTGCCAGCAGCGCACAGGGGCCCACTGAAGCTTTCTTT	CASSAQGPTEAFF
TRBJ1-1	TRBV5-1	NA	NA	TGCGCCGGCAGCTTGGCTTTAAGAGGGCAGAGCACTGAAGCTTTCTTT	CAGSLALRGQSTEAFF
TRBJ1-5	TRBV4-3	NA	many	TGCGCCAGCAGCCAAGATGGTATGAAGAATCAGCCCCAGCATTTT	CASSQDGMKNQPQHF
TRBJ2-1	TRBV20-1	NA	few	TGCAGTGCAAACCCGGGACTCTCGGAGCAGTTCTTC	CSANPGLSEQFF
TRBJ1-2	TRBV20-1	NA	NA	TGCAGTGCTCCGGCAGATCTGGGGAATGGCTACACCTTC	CSAPADLGNGYTF
TRBJ1-1	TRBV6-2/TRBV6-3	NA	NA	TGTGCCACCCAGCGGGGGGGAATCGGGAACACTGAAGCTTTCTTT	CATQRGGIGNTEAFF
TRBJ1-4	TRBV7-9	NA	NA	TGTGCCAGCAGCTTGGGGCCAAGGGGGGTTGGCGAAAAACTGTTTTTT	CASSLGPRGVGEKLFF
TRBJ1-2	TRBV18	NA	NA	TGTGCCAGCTCAAGCTCTGACGCAGGCTACACCTTC	CASSSSDAGYTF
TRBJ2-1	TRBV6-1	NA	NA	TGTGCCAGCAGTCAAAGGGGAGGTAGAGGGCGATACAATGAGCAGTTCTTC	CASSQRGGRGRYNEQFF
TRBJ2-1	TRBV7-2	NA	NA	TGTGCCAGCAGCGGGGGGGCTCTCTACAATGAGCAGTTCTTC	CASSGGALYNEQFF
TRBJ2-3	TRBV12-3/TRBV12-4	NA	few	TGTGCCAGCAGTCCCTATCGGTCTAGCACAGATACGCAGTATTTT	CASSPYRSSTDTQYF